A single sample gave rise to the 11 T cell receptor beta chains below, sequenced in a study of persistence of HIV-infected CD4 T cells. Their specific antigens are unknown. Nonspecific anti-CD3/anti-CD28 bead stimulation represents the broad CD4+ T cell repertoire. Sorting selected CD4+ T cells upregulating both CD40 ligand and CD69. The libraries were made with immunoSEQ version 4 in survey mode. Using immunoSEQ multiplex PCR, the repertoire was profiled, and TCRdb retains in-frame clones only, with some absent. The data hold 40,000 to 55,000 clones, with 88% observed a single time. The input for sequencing was CD4+ T cells sorted from PBMCs after roughly 18-hour stimulation, taken from a patient who received antiretroviral therapy. The receptors shown here come from an adult woman with HIV who was CMV-seropositive.

The rearrangement uses TRBV25-1 and TRBJ2-4; 10 nucleotides align to TRBD2. CDR1 is MGHDK, CDR2 SYGVNS, per germline. V was clipped by 4 bases and J by 8 bases; unmatched bases: 8. There are 15 residues in the CDR3. The CDR3 region is CASSVAGGPGDIQYF. CDR3 sequence (DNA): TGTGCCAGCAGTGTAGCGGGGGGCCCCGGGGACATTCAGTACTTC.

The gene calls are TRBV23-1 and TRBJ1-1; D may be TRBD1 (5 bases). TRBV23-1 is marked as an open reading frame, function uncertain. CDR3 length: 19 residues. V shed 3 bases and J shed 0 bases, with 23 bases lying between them. The CDR3 coding sequence is TGCGCCAGCAGTCACCCTCCTTGGAGGGGAGAGGCTATGAACACTGAAGCTTTCTTT. Amino acids: CASSHPPWRGEAMNTEAFF.

This chain joins TRBV6-5 and TRBJ2-1; either TRBD1 or TRBD2 may supply D (5 bases each). The V and J ends lost 0 bases and 4 bases respectively, with 7 bases between them. CDR3 length: 14 residues. CDR1 is MNHEY, CDR2 SVGAGI, per germline. CDR3 sequence (DNA): TGTGCCAGCAGTTACTCGGGGGATTACAATGAGCAGTTCTTC. Translated: CASSYSGDYNEQFF.

This chain uses TRBV7-3 with TRBJ2-3, with D possibly being TRBD2 (6 bases). The CDR3 is 16 residues long. CDR1 SGHTA and CDR2 FQGTGA come from the germline V gene. Trimming shortened V by 1 base and J by 3 bases, and 14 bases separated the two germline ends. Written as DNA, the CDR3 is TGTGCCAGCAGCTTAAGCTCTACGGGGGTTACAGATACGCAGTATTTT. Protein: CASSLSSTGVTDTQYF.

The rearrangement joins TRBV12-5 to TRBJ1-1, with D uncertain. Per the germline V gene, CDR1 is LGHNT and CDR2 is FRNRAP. The CDR3 is made up of 14 amino acids. Trimming cost V 0 bases and J 7 bases, with 12 bases left between them. DNA for the CDR3: TGTGCTAGTGGTTTGGTACGCAGTGGGAGTGAAGCTTTCTTT. As protein: CASGLVRSGSEAFF.

V is TRBV4-2 and J is TRBJ2-6, with 10 positions matching TRBD1. Unmatched junction bases numbered 6, after V lost 0 bases and J lost 4 bases. The germline CDR1 and CDR2 sequences are LGHNA and YNFKEQ. The CDR3 runs to 18 residues. The CDR3 nucleotides are TGTGCCAGCAGCCAAGATCTGGGACAGGGGATCGGGGCCAACGTCCTGACTTTC. Translating it yields CASSQDLGQGIGANVLTF.

The gene calls are TRBV13 and TRBJ2-4; possible D gene TRBD2, 5 bases. Trimming took off 0 bases at V and 2 bases at J, with 11 bases between the two ends. The CDR3 runs 16 residues. Germline CDR1 is PRHDT and CDR2 is FYEKMQ (reference sequence). In DNA form, the CDR3 reads TGTGCCAGCAGCTTAGGAGGGAGTTTGACCAAAAACATTCAGTACTTC. Translated, it gives CASSLGGSLTKNIQYF.

This clone was found once. This chain links TRBV15 with TRBJ2-7; D may be TRBD1 or TRBD2 (5 bases each). The length of the CDR3 is 13 residues. Per the germline V gene, CDR1 is LNHNV and CDR2 is YYDKDF (reference sequence). Trimming removed 0 bases from V and 5 bases from J, with 8 bases in between. CDR3 sequence reads: CATSRDGADEQYV. In DNA form, the CDR3 reads TGTGCCACCAGCAGAGACGGGGCCGACGAGCAGTACGTC.

The J gene is TRBJ2-1, the V gene TRBV3-1 (or the pseudogene TRBV3-2); 7 nucleotides match TRBD1. CDR1 LGHDT and CDR2 YNNKEL come from the germline V gene (reference sequence). The ends lost 3 bases at V and 9 bases at J; junction bases unmatched: 14. The CDR3 is made up of 16 amino acids. CDR3 nucleotide sequence: TGTGCCAGCAGCCAGGGGACAGCCCAAGTCGGGACTGAGCAGTTCTTC. It specifies CASSQGTAQVGTEQFF.

V usage is TRBV2 and J usage is TRBJ2-7, with D possibly being TRBD1 (5 bases). Germline V gives CDR1 SNHLY, CDR2 FYNNEI. The CDR3 sequence is 13 residues long. The V end was cut by 7 bases, the J end by 5 bases, with 15 bases between. The CDR3 sequence is CASNYRIANEQYF. The CDR3 coding sequence is TGTGCCAGCAACTACAGGATCGCCAACGAGCAGTACTTC.

CDR3 amino acids: CASSPQGQGSGGGYTF. The CDR3 coding sequence is TGTGCCAGCAGCCCACAGGGACAGGGTAGTGGAGGCGGCTACACCTTC. This sequence joins TRBV7-8 and TRBJ1-2; 9 bases align to TRBD1. This CDR3 region has 16 residues. The V gene end was trimmed by 5 bases and the J gene end by 8 bases; junction bases not matched to a gene: 15. Per germline, CDR1 SGHVS and CDR2 FQNEAQ.